This T cell receptor beta chain stems from a study of blood T cell repertoires in COVID-19. Study overall: There were acute and convalescent COVID-19 samples, and they came from the United States, Italy and Spain. The analysed material was cDNA or gDNA that came from T cells, B-cell-depleted T cells, or PBMCs.

The CDR3 extends over 13 amino acids. V gave up 0 bases and J gave up 9 bases, with 9 bases separating them. The germline V gene has CDR1 SNHLY and CDR2 FYNNEI. A Seattle source enrolled patients during active infection and followed them longitudinally. Methods used by the authors: The authors estimated nucleated cell counts from reference gene primer amplification. Clones were sequenced by immunoSEQ multiplex PCR, and TCRdb holds only the in-frame ones, with some missing. V, J and clone size are taken as reported in that table, and D and trimming were inferred from the DNA itself. The sample carries about 170,000 clones, just under 85% recorded once.

Sequencing input: peripheral blood. The clonotype was recovered from a woman of 80 years or more with COVID-19, enrolled during active disease. The genes are TRBV2 and TRBJ2-1; D is possibly TRBD1 (5 bases). The CDR3 coding sequence is TGTGCCAGCAGTGAAGCTTGGGGCACTGAGCAGTTCTTC. It is translated as CASSEAWGTEQFF.